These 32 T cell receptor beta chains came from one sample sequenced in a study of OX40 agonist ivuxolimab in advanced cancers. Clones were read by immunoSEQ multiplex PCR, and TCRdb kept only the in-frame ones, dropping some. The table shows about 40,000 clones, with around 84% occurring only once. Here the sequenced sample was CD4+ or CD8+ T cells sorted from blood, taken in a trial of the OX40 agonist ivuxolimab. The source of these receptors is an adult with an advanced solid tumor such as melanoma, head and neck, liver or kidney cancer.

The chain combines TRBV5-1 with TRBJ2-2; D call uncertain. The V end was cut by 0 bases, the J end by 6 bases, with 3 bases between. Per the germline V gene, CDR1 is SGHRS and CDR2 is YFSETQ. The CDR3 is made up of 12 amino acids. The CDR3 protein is CASSLVAGELFF. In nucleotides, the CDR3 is TGCGCCAGCAGCTTGGTTGCCGGGGAGCTGTTTTTT.

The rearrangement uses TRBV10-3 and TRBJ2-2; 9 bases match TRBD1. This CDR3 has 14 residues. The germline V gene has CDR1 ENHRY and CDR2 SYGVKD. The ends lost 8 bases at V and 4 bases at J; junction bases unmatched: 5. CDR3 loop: CAIGDRAGTGELFF. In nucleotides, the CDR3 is TGTGCCATCGGGGACAGGGCGGGCACCGGGGAGCTGTTTTTT.

The CDR3 region is CASSTYSGNTIYF. DNA for the CDR3: TGTGCCAGCAGCACCTACTCTGGAAACACCATATATTTT. The chain has TRBV9 and TRBJ1-3; no firm D call. Germline CDR1 SGDLS, CDR2 YYNGEE. Trimming removed 4 bases from V and 0 bases from J, with 5 bases in between. CDR3 length equals 13 residues.

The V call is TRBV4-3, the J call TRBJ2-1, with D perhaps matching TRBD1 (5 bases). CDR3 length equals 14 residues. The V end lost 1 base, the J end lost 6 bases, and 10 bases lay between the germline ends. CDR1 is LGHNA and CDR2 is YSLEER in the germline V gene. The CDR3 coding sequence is TGCGCCAGCAGCCAAGTTGGTACAGGCAATGAGCAGTTCTTC. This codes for CASSQVGTGNEQFF.

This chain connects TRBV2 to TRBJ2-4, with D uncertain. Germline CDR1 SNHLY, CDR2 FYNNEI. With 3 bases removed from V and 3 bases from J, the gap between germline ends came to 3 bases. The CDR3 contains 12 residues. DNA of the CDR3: TGTGCCAGCAGTGAGGTCAAAAACATTCAGTACTTC. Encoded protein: CASSEVKNIQYF.

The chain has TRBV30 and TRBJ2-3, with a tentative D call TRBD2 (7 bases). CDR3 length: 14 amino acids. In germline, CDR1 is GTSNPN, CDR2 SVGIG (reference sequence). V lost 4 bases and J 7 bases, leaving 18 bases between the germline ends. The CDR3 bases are TGTGCCTGGACTGGCTCGGGGGGCCTAAATACGCAGTATTTT. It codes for CAWTGSGGLNTQYF.

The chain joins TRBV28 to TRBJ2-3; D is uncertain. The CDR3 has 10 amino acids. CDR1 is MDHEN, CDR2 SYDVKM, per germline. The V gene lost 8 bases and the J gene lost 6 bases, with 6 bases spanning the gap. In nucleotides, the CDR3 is TGTGCCAGCCGCTTGGATACGCAGTATTTT. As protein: CASRLDTQYF. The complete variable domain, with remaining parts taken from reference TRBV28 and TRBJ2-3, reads DVKVTQSSRYLVKRTGEKVFLECVQDMDHENMFWYRQDPGLGLRLIYFSYDVKMKEKGDIPEGYSVSREKKERFSLILESASTNQTSMYLCASRLDTQYFGPGTRLTVL.

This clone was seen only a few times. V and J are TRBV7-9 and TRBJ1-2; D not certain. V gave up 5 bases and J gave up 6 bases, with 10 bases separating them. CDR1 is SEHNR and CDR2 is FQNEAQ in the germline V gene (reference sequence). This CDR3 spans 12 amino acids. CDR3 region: CASSAPLDGYTF. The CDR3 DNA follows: TGTGCCAGCAGCGCGCCCCTTGATGGCTACACCTTC.

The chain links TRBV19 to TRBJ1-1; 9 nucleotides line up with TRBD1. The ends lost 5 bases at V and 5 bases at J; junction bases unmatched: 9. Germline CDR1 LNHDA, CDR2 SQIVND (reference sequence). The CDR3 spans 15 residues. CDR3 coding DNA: TGTGCCAGTAGTCTAGGACAGGGGAGGTGGACTGAAGCTTTCTTT. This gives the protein CASSLGQGRWTEAFF.

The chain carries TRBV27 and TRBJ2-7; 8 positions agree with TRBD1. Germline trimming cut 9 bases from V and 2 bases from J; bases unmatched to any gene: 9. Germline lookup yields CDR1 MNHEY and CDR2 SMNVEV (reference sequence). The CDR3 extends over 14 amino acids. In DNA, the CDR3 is TGTGCCAGTGGGGGCGGGACAGGTCCCTACGAGCAGTACTTC. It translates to CASGGGTGPYEQYF.

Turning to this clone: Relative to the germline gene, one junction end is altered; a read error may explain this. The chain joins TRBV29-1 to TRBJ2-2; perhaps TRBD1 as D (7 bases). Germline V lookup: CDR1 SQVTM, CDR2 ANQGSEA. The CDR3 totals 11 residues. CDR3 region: CSVEDRGTALF. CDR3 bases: TGCAGCGTTGAAGATCGCGGGACAGCCCTTTTT.

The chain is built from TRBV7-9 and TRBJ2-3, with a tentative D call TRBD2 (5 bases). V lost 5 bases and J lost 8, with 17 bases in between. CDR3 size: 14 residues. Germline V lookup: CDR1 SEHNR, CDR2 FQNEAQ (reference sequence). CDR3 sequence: CASSPPKLVGTQYF. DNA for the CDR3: TGTGCCAGCAGCCCGCCTAAACTAGTAGGTACGCAGTATTTT.

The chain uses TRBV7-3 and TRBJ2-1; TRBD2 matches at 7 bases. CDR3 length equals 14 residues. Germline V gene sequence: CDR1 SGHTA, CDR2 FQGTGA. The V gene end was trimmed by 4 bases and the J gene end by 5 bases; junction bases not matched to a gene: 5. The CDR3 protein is CASSSWTRDNEQFF. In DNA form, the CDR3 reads TGTGCCAGCAGCTCATGGACTAGGGACAATGAGCAGTTCTTC.

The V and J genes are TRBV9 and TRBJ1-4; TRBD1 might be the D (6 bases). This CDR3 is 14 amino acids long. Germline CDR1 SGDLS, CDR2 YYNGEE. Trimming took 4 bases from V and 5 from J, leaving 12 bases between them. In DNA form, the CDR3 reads TGTGCCAGCAGCCCCGAGGGGGGGAATGAAAAACTGTTTTTT. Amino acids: CASSPEGGNEKLFF.

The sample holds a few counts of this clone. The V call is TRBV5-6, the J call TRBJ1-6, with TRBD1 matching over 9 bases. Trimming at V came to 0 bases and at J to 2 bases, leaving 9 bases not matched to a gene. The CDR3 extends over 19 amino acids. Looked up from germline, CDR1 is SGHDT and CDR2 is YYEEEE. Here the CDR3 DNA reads TGTGCCAGCAGCTTGGGCCCCGCCGGGGACAGGGCCTATAATTCACCCCTCCACTTT. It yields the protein CASSLGPAGDRAYNSPLHF.

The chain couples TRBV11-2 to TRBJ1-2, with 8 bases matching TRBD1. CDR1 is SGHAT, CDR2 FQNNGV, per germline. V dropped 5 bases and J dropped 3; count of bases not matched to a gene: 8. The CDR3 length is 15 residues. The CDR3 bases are TGTGCCAGCAGCACAACCAGGGGGCTGGACTATGGCTACACCTTC. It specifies CASSTTRGLDYGYTF.

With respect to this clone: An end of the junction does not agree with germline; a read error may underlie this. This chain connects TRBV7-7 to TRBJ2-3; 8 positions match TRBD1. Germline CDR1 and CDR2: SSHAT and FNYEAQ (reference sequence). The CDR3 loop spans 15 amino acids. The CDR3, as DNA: TGTGCTAGCAGCTTGCTGGGACAGGCTTTAGACACGCAGTATTTT. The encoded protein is CASSLLGQALDTQYF.

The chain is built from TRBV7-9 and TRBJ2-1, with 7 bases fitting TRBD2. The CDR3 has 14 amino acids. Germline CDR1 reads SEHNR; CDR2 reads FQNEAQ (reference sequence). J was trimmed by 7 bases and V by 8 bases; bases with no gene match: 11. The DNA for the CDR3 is TGTGCCAGCTTAAGGGGAGGGCCTAAGAATGAGCAGTTCTTC. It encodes CASLRGGPKNEQFF.

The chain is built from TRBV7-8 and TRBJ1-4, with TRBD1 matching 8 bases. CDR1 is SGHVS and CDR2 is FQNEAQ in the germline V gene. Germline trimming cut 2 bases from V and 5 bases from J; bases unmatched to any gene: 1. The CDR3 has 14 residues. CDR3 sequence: CASSLRTGNEKLFF. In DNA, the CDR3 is TGTGCCAGCAGCTTAAGGACAGGGAATGAAAAACTGTTTTTT.

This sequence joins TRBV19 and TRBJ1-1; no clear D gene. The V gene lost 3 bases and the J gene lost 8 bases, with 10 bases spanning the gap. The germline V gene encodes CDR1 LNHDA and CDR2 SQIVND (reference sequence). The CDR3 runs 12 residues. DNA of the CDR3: TGTGCCAGTAGTATTGGGCAGCTGGAAGCTTTCTTT. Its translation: CASSIGQLEAFF.

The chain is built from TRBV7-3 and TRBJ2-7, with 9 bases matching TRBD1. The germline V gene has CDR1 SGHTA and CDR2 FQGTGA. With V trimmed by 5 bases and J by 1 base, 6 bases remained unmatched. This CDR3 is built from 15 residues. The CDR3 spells CASSPGQGPSYEQYF. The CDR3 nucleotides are TGTGCCAGCAGCCCTGGACAGGGGCCGTCCTACGAGCAGTACTTC.

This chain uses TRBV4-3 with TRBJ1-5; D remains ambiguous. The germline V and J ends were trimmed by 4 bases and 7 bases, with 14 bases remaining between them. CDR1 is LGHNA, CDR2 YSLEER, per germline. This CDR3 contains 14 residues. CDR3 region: CASSLIWAGQPQHF. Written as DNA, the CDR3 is TGCGCCAGCAGCCTTATTTGGGCAGGACAGCCCCAGCATTTT.

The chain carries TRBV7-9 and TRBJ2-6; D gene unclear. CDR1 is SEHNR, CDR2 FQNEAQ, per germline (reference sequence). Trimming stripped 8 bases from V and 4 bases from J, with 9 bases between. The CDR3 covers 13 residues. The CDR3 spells CASSRVGANVLTF. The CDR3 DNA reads TGTGCCAGCTCTAGGGTGGGGGCCAACGTCCTGACTTTC.

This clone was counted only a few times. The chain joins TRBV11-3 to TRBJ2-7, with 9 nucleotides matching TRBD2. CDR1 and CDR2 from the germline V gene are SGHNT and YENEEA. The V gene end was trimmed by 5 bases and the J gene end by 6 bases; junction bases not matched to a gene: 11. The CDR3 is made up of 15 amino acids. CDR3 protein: CASSRAGGGWGEQYF. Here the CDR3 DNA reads TGTGCCAGCAGCCGAGCGGGAGGAGGTTGGGGCGAGCAGTACTTC.

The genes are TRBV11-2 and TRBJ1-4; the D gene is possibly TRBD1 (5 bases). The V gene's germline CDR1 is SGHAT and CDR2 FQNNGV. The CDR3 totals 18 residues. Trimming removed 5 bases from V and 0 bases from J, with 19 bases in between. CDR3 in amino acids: CASSLTAGFGPTNEKLFF. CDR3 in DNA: TGTGCCAGCAGCCTCACGGCAGGGTTCGGTCCAACTAATGAAAAACTGTTTTTT.

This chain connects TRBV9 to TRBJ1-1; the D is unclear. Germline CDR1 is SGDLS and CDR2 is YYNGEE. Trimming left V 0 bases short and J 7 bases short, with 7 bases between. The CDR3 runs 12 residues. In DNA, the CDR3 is TGTGCCAGCAGCGTAGGTGGGAATGAAGCTTTCTTT. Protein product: CASSVGGNEAFF.

In nucleotides, the CDR3 is TGTGCCAGCAGCACCGGGACCGGGGAGCTGTTTTTT. This sequence encodes CASSTGTGELFF. V and J are TRBV7-9 and TRBJ2-2; no firm D call. CDR1 SEHNR and CDR2 FQNEAQ come from the germline V gene (reference sequence). The CDR3 extends over 12 amino acids. The V gene lost 5 bases and the J gene lost 5 bases, with 6 bases spanning the gap.

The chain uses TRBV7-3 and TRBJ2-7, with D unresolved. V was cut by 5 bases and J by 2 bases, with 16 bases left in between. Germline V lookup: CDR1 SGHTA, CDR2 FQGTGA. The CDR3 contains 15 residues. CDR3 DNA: TGTGCCAGCAGCCCCCTACCAAGCAGGACCTACGAGCAGTACTTC. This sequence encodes CASSPLPSRTYEQYF.

The CDR3 region has the DNA TGTGCCAGCAGCGCGGAGATAGCGGCCTCCTACGAGCAGTACTTC. As protein: CASSAEIAASYEQYF. This sequence joins TRBV5-5 and TRBJ2-7; perhaps TRBD2 as D (6 bases). Trimming took off 4 bases at V and 0 bases at J, with 14 bases between the two ends. The CDR3 contains 15 residues. Germline assignment: CDR1 SGHKS and CDR2 YYEKEE (reference sequence).

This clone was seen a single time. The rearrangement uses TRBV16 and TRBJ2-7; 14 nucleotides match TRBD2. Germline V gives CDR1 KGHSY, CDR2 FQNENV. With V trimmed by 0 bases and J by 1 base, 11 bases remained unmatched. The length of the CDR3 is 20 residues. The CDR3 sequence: CASSQSSGLAGGTGSYEQYF. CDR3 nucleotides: TGTGCCAGCAGCCAATCTTCCGGACTAGCGGGAGGCACGGGATCCTACGAGCAGTACTTC.

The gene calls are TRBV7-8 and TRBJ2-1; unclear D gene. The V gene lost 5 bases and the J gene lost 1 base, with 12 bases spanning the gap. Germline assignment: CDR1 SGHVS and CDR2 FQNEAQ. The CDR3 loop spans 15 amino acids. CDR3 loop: CASSPGSRSYNEQFF. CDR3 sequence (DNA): TGTGCCAGCAGCCCCGGTTCCAGATCCTACAATGAGCAGTTCTTC. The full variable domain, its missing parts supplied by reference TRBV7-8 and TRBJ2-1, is GAGVSQSPRYKVAKRGQDVALRCDPISGHVSLFWYQQALGQGPEFLTYFQNEAQLDKSGLPSDRFFAERPEGSVSTLKIQRTQQEDSAVYLCASSPGSRSYNEQFFGPGTRLTVL.

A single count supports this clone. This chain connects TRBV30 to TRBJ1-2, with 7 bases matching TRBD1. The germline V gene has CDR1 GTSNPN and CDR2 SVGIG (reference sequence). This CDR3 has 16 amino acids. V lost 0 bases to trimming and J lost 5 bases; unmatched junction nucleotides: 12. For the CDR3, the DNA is TGTGCCTGGAGTGTCCCCCTGAGGGGGCGCTGGTATGGCTACACCTTC. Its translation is CAWSVPLRGRWYGYTF.